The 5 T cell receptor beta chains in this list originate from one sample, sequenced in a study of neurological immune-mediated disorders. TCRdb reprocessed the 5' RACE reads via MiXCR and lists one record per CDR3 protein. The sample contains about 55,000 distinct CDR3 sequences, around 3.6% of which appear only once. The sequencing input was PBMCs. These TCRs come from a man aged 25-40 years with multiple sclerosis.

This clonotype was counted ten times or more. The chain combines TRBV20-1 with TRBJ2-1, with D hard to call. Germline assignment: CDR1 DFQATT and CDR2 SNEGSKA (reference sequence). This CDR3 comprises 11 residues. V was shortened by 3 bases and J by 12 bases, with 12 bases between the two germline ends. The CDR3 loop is CSASGSFVQFF. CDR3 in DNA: TGCAGTGCTAGCGGTAGTTTCGTGCAGTTCTTC.

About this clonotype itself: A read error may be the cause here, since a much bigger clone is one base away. The CDR3 bases are TGTGTCACCGATCAGGGGGGCGGTACGCAGTATTTT. As protein: CVTDQGGGTQYF. The J gene is TRBJ2-3, the V gene TRBV24-1; possibly TRBD1 for D (7 bases). CDR1 is KGHDR and CDR2 is SFDVKD in the germline V gene. CDR3 length: 12 residues.

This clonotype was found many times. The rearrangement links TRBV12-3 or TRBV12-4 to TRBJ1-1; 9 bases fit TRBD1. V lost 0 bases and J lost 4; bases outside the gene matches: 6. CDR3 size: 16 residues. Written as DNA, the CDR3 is TGTGCCAGCAGTTTAGCGCTACAGGGGGCGCCCACTGAAGCTTTCTTT. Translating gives CASSLALQGAPTEAFF.

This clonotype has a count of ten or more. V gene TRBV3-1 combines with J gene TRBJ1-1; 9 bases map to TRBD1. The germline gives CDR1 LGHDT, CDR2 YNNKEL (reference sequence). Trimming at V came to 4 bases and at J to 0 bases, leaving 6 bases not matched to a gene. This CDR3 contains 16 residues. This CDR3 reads CASSPGTGIMNTEAFF. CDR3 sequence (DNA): TGTGCCAGCAGCCCCGGGACAGGGATCATGAACACTGAAGCTTTCTTT.

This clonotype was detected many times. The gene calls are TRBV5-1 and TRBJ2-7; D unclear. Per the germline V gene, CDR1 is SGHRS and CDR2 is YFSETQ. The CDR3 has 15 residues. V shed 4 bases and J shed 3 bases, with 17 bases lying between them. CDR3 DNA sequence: TGCGCCAGCAGCGTGATGGGAACCACTAACTACGAGCAGTACTTC. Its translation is CASSVMGTTNYEQYF.